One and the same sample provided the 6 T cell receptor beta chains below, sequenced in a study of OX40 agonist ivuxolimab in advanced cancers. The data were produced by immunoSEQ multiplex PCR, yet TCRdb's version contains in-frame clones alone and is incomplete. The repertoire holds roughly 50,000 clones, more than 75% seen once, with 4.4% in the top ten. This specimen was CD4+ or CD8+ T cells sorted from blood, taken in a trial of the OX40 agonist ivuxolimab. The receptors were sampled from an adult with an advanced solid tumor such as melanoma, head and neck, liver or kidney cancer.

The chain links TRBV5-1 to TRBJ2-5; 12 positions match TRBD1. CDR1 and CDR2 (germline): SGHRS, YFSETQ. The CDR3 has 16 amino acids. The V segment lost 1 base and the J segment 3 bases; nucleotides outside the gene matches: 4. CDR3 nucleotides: TGCGCCAGCAGCTTGCAAGGGACAGGGGGCGAAGAGACCCAGTACTTC. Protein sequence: CASSLQGTGGEETQYF.

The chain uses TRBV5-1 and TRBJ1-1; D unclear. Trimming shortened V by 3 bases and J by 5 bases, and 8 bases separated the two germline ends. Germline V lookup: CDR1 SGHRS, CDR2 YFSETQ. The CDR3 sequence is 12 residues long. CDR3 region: CASSSRGTEAFF. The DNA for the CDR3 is TGCGCCAGCAGCTCCCGAGGGACTGAAGCTTTCTTT.

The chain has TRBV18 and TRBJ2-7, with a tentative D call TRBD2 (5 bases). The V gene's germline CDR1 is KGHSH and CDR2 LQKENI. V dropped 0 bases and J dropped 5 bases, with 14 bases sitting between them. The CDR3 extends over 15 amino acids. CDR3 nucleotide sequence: TGTGCCAGCTCACCACCGGCGGGCGAAAGGGACGAGCAGTACTTC. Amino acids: CASSPPAGERDEQYF.

The CDR3 protein is CAWSPLGNQETQYF. In DNA form, the CDR3 reads TGTGCCTGGAGTCCCCTGGGGAATCAAGAGACCCAGTACTTC. This chain joins TRBV30 and TRBJ2-5; no clear D gene. Germline CDR1 and CDR2: GTSNPN and SVGIG (reference sequence). The ends were cut back, 2 bases at V and 2 bases at J, with 12 bases in the middle. This CDR3 comprises 14 residues. The whole variable domain, filled in from reference TRBV30 and TRBJ2-5, reads SQTIHQWPATLVQPVGSPLSLECTVEGTSNPNLYWYRQAAGRGLQLLFYSVGIGQISSEVPQNLSASRPQDRQFILSSKKLLLSDSGFYLCAWSPLGNQETQYFGPGTRLLVL.

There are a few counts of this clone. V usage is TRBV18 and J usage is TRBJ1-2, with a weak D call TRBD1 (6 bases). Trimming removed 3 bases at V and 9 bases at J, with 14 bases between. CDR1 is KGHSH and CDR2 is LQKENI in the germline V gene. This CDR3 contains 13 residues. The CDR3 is CASSPGQSSSYTF. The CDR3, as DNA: TGTGCCAGCTCACCCGGACAGAGCTCGAGCTACACCTTC.

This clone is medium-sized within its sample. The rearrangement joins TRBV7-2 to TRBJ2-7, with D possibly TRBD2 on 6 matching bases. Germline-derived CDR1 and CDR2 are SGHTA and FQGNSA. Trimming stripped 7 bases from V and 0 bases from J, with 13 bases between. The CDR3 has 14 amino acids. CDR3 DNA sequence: TGTGCCAGCACCCTCGGGCGGGGCTCCTACGAGCAGTACTTC. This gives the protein CASTLGRGSYEQYF.